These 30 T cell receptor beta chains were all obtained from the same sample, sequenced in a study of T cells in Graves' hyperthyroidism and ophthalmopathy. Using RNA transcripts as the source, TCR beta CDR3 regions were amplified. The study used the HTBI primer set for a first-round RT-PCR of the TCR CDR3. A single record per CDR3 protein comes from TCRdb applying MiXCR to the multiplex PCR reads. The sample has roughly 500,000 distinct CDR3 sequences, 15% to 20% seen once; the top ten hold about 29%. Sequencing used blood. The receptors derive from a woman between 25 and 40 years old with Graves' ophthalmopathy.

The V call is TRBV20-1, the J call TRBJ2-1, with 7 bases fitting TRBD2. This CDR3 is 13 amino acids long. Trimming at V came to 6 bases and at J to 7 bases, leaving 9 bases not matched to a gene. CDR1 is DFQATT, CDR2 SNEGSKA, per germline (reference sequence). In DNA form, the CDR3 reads TGCAGTGCGGACTGGACTAGTCGGAATGAGCAGTTCTTC. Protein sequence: CSADWTSRNEQFF.

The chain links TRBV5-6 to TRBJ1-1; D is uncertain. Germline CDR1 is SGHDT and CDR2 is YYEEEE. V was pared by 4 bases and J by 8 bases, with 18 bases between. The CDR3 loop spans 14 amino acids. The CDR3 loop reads CASSPLPLNGEAFF. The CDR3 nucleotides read TGTGCCAGCAGCCCGTTGCCTTTAAATGGGGAAGCTTTCTTT.

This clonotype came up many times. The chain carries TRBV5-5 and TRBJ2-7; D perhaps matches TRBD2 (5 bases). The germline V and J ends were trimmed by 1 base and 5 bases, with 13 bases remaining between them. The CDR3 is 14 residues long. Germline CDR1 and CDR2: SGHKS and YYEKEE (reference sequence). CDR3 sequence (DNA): TGTGCCAGCAGCTTGACCGGGAATAGGCACGAGCAGTACTTC. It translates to CASSLTGNRHEQYF.

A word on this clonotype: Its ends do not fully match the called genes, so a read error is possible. CDR3: CAGSLGQGNTEAFF. CDR3 sequence (DNA): TGCGCCGGCAGCTTGGGACAGGGGAACACTGAAGCTTTCTTT. The chain has TRBV5-1 and TRBJ1-1; 9 bases map to TRBD1. This CDR3 region has 14 residues. Germline lookup yields CDR1 SGHRS and CDR2 YFSETQ.

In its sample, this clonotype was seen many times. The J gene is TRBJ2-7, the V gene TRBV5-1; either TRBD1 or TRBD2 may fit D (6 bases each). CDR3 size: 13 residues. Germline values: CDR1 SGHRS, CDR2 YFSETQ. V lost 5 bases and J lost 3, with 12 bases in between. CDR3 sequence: CASRQEGDYEQYF. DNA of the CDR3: TGCGCCAGCAGACAGGAGGGGGACTACGAGCAGTACTTC.

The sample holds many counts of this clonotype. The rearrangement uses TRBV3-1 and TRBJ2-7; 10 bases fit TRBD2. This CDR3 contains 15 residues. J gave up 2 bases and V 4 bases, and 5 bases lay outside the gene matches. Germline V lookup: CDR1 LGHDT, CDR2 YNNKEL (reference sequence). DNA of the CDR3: TGTGCCAGCAGCCCCGGGACTAGCGAGGCCTACGAGCAGTACTTC. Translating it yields CASSPGTSEAYEQYF.

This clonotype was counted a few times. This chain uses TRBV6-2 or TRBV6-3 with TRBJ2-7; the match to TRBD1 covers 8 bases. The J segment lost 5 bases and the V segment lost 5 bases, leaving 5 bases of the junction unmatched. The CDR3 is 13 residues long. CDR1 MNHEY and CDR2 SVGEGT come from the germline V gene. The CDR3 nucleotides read TGTGCCAGCAGTATGGACAGGGCCGACGAGCAGTACTTC. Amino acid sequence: CASSMDRADEQYF.

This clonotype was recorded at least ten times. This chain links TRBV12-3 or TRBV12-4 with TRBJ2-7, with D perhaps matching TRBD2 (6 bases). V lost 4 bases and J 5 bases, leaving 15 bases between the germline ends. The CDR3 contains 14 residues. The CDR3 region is CASSSAGGSDEQYF. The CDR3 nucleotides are TGTGCCAGCAGTTCGGCCGGGGGTAGCGACGAGCAGTACTTC.

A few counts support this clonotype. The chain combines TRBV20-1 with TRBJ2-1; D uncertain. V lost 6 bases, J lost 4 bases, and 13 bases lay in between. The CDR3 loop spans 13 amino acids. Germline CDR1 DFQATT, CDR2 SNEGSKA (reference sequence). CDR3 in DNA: TGCAGTGCCGGTGCAACAGATTACAATGAGCAGTTCTTC. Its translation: CSAGATDYNEQFF.

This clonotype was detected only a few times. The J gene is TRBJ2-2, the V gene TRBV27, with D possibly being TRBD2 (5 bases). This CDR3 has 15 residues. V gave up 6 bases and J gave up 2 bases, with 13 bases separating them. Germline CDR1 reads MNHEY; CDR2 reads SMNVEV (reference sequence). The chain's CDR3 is CASSVSGINTGELFF. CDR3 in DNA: TGTGCCAGCAGCGTGTCCGGGATCAACACCGGGGAGCTGTTTTTT.

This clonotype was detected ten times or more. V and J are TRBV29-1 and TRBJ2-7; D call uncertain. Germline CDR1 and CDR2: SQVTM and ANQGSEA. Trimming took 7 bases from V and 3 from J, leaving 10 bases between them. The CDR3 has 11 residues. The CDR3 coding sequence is TGCAGCGCCCGGTCGGTCTACGAGCAGTACTTC. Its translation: CSARSVYEQYF.

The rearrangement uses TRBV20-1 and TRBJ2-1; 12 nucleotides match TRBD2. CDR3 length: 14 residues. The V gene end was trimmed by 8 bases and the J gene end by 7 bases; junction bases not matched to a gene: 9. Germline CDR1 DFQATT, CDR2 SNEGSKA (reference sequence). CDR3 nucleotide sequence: TGCAGTACCCCTAGCGGGAGGGCCGGAAATGAGCAGTTCTTC. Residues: CSTPSGRAGNEQFF.

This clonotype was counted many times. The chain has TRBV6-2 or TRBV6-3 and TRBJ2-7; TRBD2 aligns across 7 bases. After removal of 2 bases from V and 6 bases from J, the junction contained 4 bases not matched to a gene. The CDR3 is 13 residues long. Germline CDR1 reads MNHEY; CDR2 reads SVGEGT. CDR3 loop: CASSYGGSAEQYF. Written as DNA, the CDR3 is TGTGCCAGCAGTTACGGCGGGAGTGCCGAGCAGTACTTC.

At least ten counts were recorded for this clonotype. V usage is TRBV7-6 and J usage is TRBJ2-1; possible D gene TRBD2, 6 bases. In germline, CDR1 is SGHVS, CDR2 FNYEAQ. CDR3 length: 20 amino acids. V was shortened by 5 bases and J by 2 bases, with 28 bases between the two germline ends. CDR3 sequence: CASSRRDGGNKRSPYNEQFF. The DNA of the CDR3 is TGTGCCAGCAGCCGACGGGACGGGGGAAATAAGCGGAGTCCCTACAATGAGCAGTTCTTC.

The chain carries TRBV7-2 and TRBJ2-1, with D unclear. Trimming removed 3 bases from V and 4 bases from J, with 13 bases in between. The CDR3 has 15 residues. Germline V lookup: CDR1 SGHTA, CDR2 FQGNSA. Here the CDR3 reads CASSFVSWEYNEQFF. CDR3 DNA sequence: TGTGCCAGCAGCTTCGTTAGCTGGGAATACAATGAGCAGTTCTTC.

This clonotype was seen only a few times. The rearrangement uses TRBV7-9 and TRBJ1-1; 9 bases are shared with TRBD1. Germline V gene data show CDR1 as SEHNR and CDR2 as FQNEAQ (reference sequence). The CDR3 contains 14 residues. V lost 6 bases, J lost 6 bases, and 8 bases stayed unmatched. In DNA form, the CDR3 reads TGTGCCAGCAGTTACGGACAGGGGTTCTCTGAAGCTTTCTTT. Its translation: CASSYGQGFSEAFF.

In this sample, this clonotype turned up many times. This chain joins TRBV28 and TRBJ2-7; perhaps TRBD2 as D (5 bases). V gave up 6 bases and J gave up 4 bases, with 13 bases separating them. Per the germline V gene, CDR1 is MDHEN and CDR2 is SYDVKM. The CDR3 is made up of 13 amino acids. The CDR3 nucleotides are TGTGCCAGCAGGACAACTAGAAAGTACGAGCAGTACTTC. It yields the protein CASRTTRKYEQYF.

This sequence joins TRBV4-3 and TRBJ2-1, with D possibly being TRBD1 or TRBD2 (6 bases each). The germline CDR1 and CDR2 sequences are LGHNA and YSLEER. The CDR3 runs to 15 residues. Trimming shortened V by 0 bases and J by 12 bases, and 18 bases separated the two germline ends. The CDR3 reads CASSQDTVRGVGQFF. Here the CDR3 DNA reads TGCGCCAGCAGCCAAGATACAGTAAGGGGGGTAGGGCAGTTCTTC.

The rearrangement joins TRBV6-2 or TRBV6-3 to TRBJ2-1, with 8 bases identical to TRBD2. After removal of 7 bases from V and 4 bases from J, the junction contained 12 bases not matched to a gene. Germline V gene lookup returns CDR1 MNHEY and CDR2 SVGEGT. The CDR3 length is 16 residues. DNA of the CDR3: TGTGCCAGCACCCGACTGGGGACTAGAAGGTACAATGAGCAGTTCTTC. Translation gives CASTRLGTRRYNEQFF.

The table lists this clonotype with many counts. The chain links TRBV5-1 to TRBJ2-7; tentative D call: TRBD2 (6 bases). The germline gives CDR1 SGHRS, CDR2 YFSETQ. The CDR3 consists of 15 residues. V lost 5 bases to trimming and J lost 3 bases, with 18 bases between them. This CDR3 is CASRVAAGEVYEQYF. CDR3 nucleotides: TGCGCCAGCAGAGTAGCGGCCGGGGAAGTCTACGAGCAGTACTTC.

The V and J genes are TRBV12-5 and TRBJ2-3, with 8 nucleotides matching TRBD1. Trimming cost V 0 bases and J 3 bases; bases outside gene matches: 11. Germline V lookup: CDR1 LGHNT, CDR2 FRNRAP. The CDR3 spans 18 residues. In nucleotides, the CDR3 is TGTGCTAGTGGTTTGGTACCTCTCGGACAGGGCGGGACAGATACGCAGTATTTT. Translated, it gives CASGLVPLGQGGTDTQYF.

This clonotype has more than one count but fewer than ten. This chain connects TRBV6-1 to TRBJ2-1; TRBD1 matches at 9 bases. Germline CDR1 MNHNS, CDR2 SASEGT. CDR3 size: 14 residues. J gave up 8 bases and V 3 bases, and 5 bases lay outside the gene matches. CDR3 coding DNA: TGTGCCAGCAGTGATAGGGGACAGGGCGATGAGCAGTTCTTC. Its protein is CASSDRGQGDEQFF.

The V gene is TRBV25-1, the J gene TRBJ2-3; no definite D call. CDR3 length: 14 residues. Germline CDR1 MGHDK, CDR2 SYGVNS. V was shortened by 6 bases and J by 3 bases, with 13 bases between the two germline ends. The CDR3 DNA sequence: TGTGCCAGCAGCGCCGCTCGGGCTACAGATACGCAGTATTTT. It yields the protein CASSAARATDTQYF.

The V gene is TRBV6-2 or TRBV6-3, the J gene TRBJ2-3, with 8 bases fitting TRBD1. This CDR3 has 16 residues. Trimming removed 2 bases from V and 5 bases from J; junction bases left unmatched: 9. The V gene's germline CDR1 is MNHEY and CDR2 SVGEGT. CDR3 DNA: TGTGCCAGCAGTTACCTACCCGGACAGGGAAAAGATACGCAGTATTTT. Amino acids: CASSYLPGQGKDTQYF.

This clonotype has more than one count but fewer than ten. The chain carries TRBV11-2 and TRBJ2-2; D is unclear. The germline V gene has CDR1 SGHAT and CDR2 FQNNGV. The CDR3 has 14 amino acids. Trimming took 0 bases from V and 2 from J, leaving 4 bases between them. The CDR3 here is CASSLEFNTGELFF. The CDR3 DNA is TGTGCCAGCAGCTTAGAATTTAACACCGGGGAGCTGTTTTTT.

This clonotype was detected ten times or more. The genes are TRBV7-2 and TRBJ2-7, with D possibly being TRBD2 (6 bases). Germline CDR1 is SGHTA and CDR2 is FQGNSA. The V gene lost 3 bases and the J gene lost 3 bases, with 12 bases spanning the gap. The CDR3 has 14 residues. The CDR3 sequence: CASSLIGGNYEQYF. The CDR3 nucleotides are TGTGCCAGCAGCTTGATCGGAGGGAACTACGAGCAGTACTTC. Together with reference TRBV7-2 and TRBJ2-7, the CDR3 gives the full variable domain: GAGVSQSPSNKVTEKGKDVELRCDPISGHTALYWYRQSLGQGLEFLIYFQGNSAPDKSGLPSDRFSAERTGGSVSTLTIQRTQQEDSAVYLCASSLIGGNYEQYFGPGTRLTVT.

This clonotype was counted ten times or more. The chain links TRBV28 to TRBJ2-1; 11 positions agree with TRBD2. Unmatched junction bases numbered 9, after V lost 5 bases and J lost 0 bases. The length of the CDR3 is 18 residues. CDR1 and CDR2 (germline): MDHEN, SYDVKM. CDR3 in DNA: TGTGCCAGCAGTAGCATAGCGGGAGGGCCGAGCTCCTACAATGAGCAGTTCTTC. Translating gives CASSSIAGGPSSYNEQFF.

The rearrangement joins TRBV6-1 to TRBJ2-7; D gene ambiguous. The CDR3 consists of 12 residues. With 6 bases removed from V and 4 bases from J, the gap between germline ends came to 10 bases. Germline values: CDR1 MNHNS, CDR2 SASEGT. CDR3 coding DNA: TGTGCCAGCAGCATGGACCCTTACGAGCAGTACTTC. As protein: CASSMDPYEQYF.

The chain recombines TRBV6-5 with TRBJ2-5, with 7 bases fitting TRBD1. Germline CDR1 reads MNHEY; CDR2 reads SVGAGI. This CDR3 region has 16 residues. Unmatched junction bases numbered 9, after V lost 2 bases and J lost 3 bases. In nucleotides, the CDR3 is TGTGCCAGCAGTTACGAAGCCGGGACAGAGGAAGAGACCCAGTACTTC. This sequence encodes CASSYEAGTEEETQYF.

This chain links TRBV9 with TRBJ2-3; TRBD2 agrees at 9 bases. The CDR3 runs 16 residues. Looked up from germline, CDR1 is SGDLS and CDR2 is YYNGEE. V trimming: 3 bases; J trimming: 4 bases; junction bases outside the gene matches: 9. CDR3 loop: CASSGIGGRAADTQYF. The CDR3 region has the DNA TGTGCCAGCAGCGGTATTGGCGGGAGGGCCGCAGATACGCAGTATTTT.